This T cell receptor (beta chain) was sequenced during a study of blood T cell dynamics during melanoma immunotherapy. TCRdb's copy holds only in-frame clones and misses some; the assay was immunoSEQ multiplex PCR. In the table there are around 13,000 clones, under 95% of which are singletons. This CDR3 is built from 13 residues. Per germline, CDR1 SGHAT and CDR2 FQNNGV. Between the trimmed V and J ends, which lost 4 bases and 3 bases, there was a span of 9 bases. The time point here: week 3, after first cycle of checkpoint inhibitor. At 12 weeks after first infusion, RECIST 1.1 defined response for most patients.

Specimen: effector memory CD8+ T cells from blood, collected from a patient treated with checkpoint blockade. The rearrangement joins TRBV11-2 to TRBJ1-2; no firm D call. The sequence derives from a human donor with melanoma. The CDR3 nucleotides are TGTGCCAGCAGCTCCAACCCACACTATGGCTACACCTTC. It is translated as CASSSNPHYGYTF.